The clone carrying this T cell receptor (beta chain) was seen only a few times. Antigen: not known. Germline V gives CDR1 MGHRA, CDR2 YSYEKL. The length of the CDR3 is 16 residues. The V end was cut by 2 bases, the J end by 0 bases, with 11 bases between. TCRdb reprocessed the 5' RACE reads via MiXCR and lists one record per CDR3 protein. The sample lists about 890,000 distinct CDR3 sequences, about 12% occurring once. These data belong to a study of identical twins. Study observations and caveats: Memory repertoires showed no such pattern, whereas abundant cord blood beta clonotypes carried fewer insertions.

These data were also reused for a study on yellow fever vaccine responses in identical twins. That work states: Twins' vaccine T cell responses reportedly seemed partly convergent and partly personalized.

The sequenced sample was PBMCs. The TCR sequence derives from a young woman in good health. The chain uses TRBV4-1 and TRBJ1-3, with unresolved D. CDR3 DNA sequence: TGCGCCAGCAGCCAAACGGCAGGAATCTCTGGAAACACCATATATTTT. Translation: CASSQTAGISGNTIYF.